This record looks at one T cell receptor (beta chain) sequence and its context. There are many counts of this clonotype. The specificity of this receptor is unknown. No base quality information exists; no much larger clone differs at one position. The data are from a study of T cells after yellow fever vaccination (dated by TCRdb to about 2019). With respect to the entire study: The SMART-Seq v4 Ultra Low Input RNA kit was used to prepare libraries from fractions with low cell numbers. Blood samples were taken at several timepoints before and after primary and secondary immunization, and bulk PBMC replicates and cell subsets were isolated. Two healthy male donors made up the cohort, one aged 18 to 29 years and the other aged 30 to 40 years. To follow T-cell clones before and after primary and booster YFV17D yellow fever vaccination, bulk TCR alpha and beta repertoires were sequenced over time.

Results the study describes overall, beyond this receptor: Computational filtering was needed because FACS-sorted repertoires could contain abundant contaminating clonotypes from the bulk population. A small fraction of clonotypes showed up in both the CD4 and CD8 compartments, probably as a result of convergent recombination. Most clones expanded after primary vaccination were re-detected after the booster (about 95% of CD4 and around 86% of CD8), suggesting broad memory maintenance. Because the study included only a couple of donors, the extent to which the findings can be generalized is limited. The secondary T-cell response was weaker than the primary response but faster, peaking on day 5 instead of day 15.

TCR cDNA was made using 5'RACE template switching, a step that added a universal primer site and unique molecular identifiers. Priming of cDNA synthesis was performed from both the TCR alpha and TCR beta constant segments. Library amplification used two PCR steps, and the second PCR step added sample barcodes and sequencing adapters. Sequencing of libraries was done on Illumina HiSeq 2500 (2x100 bp) or NovaSeq (2x150 bp). Per the original workflow: MIGEC was used to demultiplex reads and collapse the reads into UMI consensus sequences, and MiXCR was used for V(D)J alignment. Clonotypes responding to the vaccine were identified with edgeR on replicate PBMC samples, with the criteria of FDR below 0.01 and a log2 fold change above 5 up to day 15. Each bulk clonotype was labeled CD4 or CD8 based on which sequenced repertoire, CD4 or CD8, contained the clonotype at higher abundance. Clones were called with MiXCR by TCRdb after fastp trimmed the public reads at Q25, and only in-frame beta chains were retained. Each entry merges the rows of one CDR3 protein and shows their most common DNA and genes. These V and J calls are TCRdb output, not the study's own analysis. The sample data list some 110,000 distinct CDR3 sequences, and around 6.7% of these were observed just once. Clones ranked in the top ten supply over 2.5% of the sample.

The intended sense of this specimen's treatment or condition label: live attenuated yellow fever vaccine strain. PBMCs were isolated from peripheral blood using a standard Ficoll-Paque protocol. CD4 and CD8 T-cell fractions were isolated with Dynabeads CD4 and CD8 positive selection kits. TriZol was used to extract RNA from bulk PBMCs, CD4 and CD8 fractions, and dextramer-positive and dextramer-negative fractions. The germline V gene (reference sequence) specifies MNHEY as CDR1 and SMNVEV as CDR2. V sheds 5 bases and J sheds 9 bases, leaving 14 bases between their ends. The CDR3 covers 13 residues, taking in both the cysteine and the phenylalanine. Only the CDR3 region is kept as DNA, spanning 39 bases read in frame from base 1.

The source is a man between 18 and 35 years old who received the YFV17D yellow fever vaccine. Sequenced material: CD4+ T cells sorted from PBMCs, taken around 45 days after the first yellow fever vaccination. This receptor chain uses TRBV27 and TRBJ1-5, with no reliable assignment of the D segment. At the DNA level, the sequence is TGTGCCAGCAGTCCGACCGGCGGGCGGCCCCAGCATTTT. This codes for CASSPTGGRPQHF.